Listed below are T cell receptor beta chains from one sample, sequenced in a study of T cell repertoires in cytomegalovirus infection. TCRdb re-called the reads through MiXCR, storing one row per CDR3 protein. The data hold about 400,000 distinct CDR3 sequences, with about 32% observed a single time. These receptors have no known antigen. The sequencing here drew on cultured PBMCs, taken from culture after CMV antigen stimulation. These receptors were obtained from a human donor in good health (CMV status not recorded). Some clones in this sample may be carry-over from other donors' samples. CDR3s include the opening cysteine and the closing phenylalanine or tryptophan. D genes are given only for firm matches. The size entry is marked missing in some rows and otherwise reads once, few, many or a size class.

TRBJ2-1,-,many,TRBV2,CASSEGAHEQFF,TGTGCCAGCAGTGAAGGAGCCCATGAGCAGTTCTTC
TRBJ2-7,TRBD1,few,TRBV29-1,CSAGDRPSSYEQYF,TGCAGCGCGGGGGACAGGCCGAGCTCCTACGAGCAGTACTTC
TRBJ2-3,TRBD1,-,TRBV5-6,CASSSSRDRHHTDTQYF,TGTGCCAGCAGCTCCTCTCGGGACAGGCACCACACAGATACGCAGTATTTT
TRBJ1-4,-,few,TRBV6-1,CASSTGTTSTNEKLFF,TGTGCCAGCAGTACCGGGACAACCTCAACTAATGAAAAACTGTTTTTT
TRBJ2-3,-,-,TRBV27,CASNLIGEFTDTQYF,TGTGCCAGCAACCTCATCGGGGAATTCACAGATACGCAGTATTTT
TRBJ2-3,-,-,TRBV24-1,CATSDSPLADTQYF,TGTGCCACCAGTGATTCCCCTTTAGCAGATACGCAGTATTTT
TRBJ2-7,-,-,TRBV7-2,CASSLGSVGPYF,TGTGCCAGCAGCTTAGGTAGCGTCGGACCGTACTTC
TRBJ2-5,-,few,TRBV7-2,CASSYTYQETQYF,TGTGCCAGCAGCTATACGTACCAAGAGACCCAGTACTTC
TRBJ2-5,TRBD2,-,TRBV12-3/TRBV12-4,CASSNRLAGVETQYF,TGTGCCAGCAGCAACAGACTAGCGGGAGTAGAGACCCAGTACTTC
TRBJ2-5,TRBD1,-,TRBV6-2/TRBV6-3,CASSYPPRGQGLLYQETQYF,TGTGCCAGCAGTTACCCACCTCGAGGACAGGGGCTCCTTTACCAAGAGACCCAGTACTTC
TRBJ2-5,TRBD2,once,TRBV7-2,CASSRGTSPREETQYF,TGTGCCAGCAGCAGGGGGACTAGCCCCAGGGAGGAGACCCAGTACTTC
TRBJ2-7,TRBD2,-,TRBV19,CASSFTSGYEQYF,TGTGCCAGTAGTTTCACTAGCGGATACGAGCAGTACTTC
TRBJ1-2,TRBD1,many,TRBV7-2,CASSPGQGDGYGYTF,TGTGCCAGCAGCCCTGGACAGGGAGACGGCTATGGCTACACCTTC
TRBJ2-7,TRBD2,-,TRBV12-3/TRBV12-4,CASSLNSGGNYEQYF,TGTGCCAGCAGTTTAAATAGCGGGGGGAACTACGAGCAGTACTTC
TRBJ2-3,-,-,TRBV6-1,CASRGIVGSSTDTQYF,TGTGCCAGCCGTGGAATCGTTGGATCTAGCACAGATACGCAGTATTTT
TRBJ1-3,-,-,TRBV20-1,CSARVPSSGNTIYF,TGCAGTGCTAGAGTTCCATCCTCTGGAAACACCATATATTTT
TRBJ2-2,TRBD1,few,TRBV7-2,CASSQGDRGRTGELFF,TGTGCCAGCAGCCAAGGAGACAGGGGGCGCACCGGGGAGCTGTTTTTT
TRBJ2-2,-,few,TRBV7-7,CASSPMNTGELFF,TGTGCTAGCAGCCCGATGAACACCGGGGAGCTGTTTTTT
TRBJ1-2,-,-,TRBV7-6,CASSAGSSYGYTF,TGTGCCAGCAGCGCGGGGTCCTCCTATGGCTACACCTTC
TRBJ1-5,-,few,TRBV12-3/TRBV12-4,CASSLGQPGFNQPQHF,TGTGCCAGCAGTCTAGGACAGCCTGGCTTCAATCAGCCCCAGCATTTT
TRBJ2-2,TRBD2,once,TRBV7-8,CASSLSSGRIAGELFF,TGTGCCAGCAGCCTAAGTAGCGGGAGGATCGCCGGGGAGCTGTTTTTT
TRBJ2-1,-,-,TRBV6-6,CASGIYEQFF,TGTGCCTCCGGTATTTATGAGCAGTTCTTC
TRBJ2-2,-,few,TRBV6-2/TRBV6-3,CASSYGTGELFF,TGTGCCAGCAGCTACGGCACCGGGGAGCTGTTTTTT
TRBJ2-2,-,few,TRBV7-8,CASSPRLNTGELFF,TGTGCCAGCAGCCCGCGACTAAACACCGGGGAGCTGTTTTTT
TRBJ1-6,-,few,TRBV11-2,CASSLDPAVNSPLHF,TGTGCCAGCAGCTTAGATCCGGCAGTTAATTCACCCCTCCACTTT
TRBJ2-3,-,-,TRBV6-6,CASAGLGLRSATDTQYF,TGTGCCAGCGCAGGATTGGGCCTGAGGTCGGCCACAGATACGCAGTATTTT
TRBJ1-1,-,-,TRBV6-6,CASSYSGGFAFF,TGTGCCAGCAGTTACTCGGGGGGGTTTGCTTTCTTT
TRBJ1-4,-,-,TRBV18,CASSSSTGSANEKLFF,TGTGCCAGCTCATCTTCTACAGGGTCTGCTAATGAAAAACTGTTTTTT
TRBJ1-2,-,-,TRBV10-3,CAIQGLGGYTF,TGTGCGATTCAGGGTTTAGGTGGCTACACCTTC
TRBJ1-2,TRBD1,few,TRBV20-1,CSARSQGGPNYGYTF,TGCAGTGCTAGGTCCCAGGGGGGTCCTAACTATGGCTACACCTTC
TRBJ2-7,-,once,TRBV20-1,CSAEGTRNEQYF,TGCAGTGCTGAGGGGACTCGAAACGAGCAGTACTTC